The following is a TCR beta chain sequence with its context. The antigen is undetermined. In blood CD8+ and CD4+ T cells, TCR beta underwent sequencing. Both CD4+ and CD8+ T cells were negatively isolated, and TEMRA cells underwent FACS enrichment. After extraction with the RNeasy kit, about 0.5 to 1 ug of the RNA was reverse transcribed using random hexamers. With immunoSEQ multiplex PCR, TCR beta CDR3 was amplified across 54 Vbeta and 13 Jbeta. TCRdb passed the immunoSEQ multiplex PCR reads through MiXCR, listing each CDR3 protein once. The sample has about 180,000 distinct CDR3 sequences; under 95% are singletons. This sample was included in a study of CD8 T cells in Susac syndrome. Findings and limits, study-wide: It was acknowledged in the study that the number of individuals who were included in its TCR sequencing and HLA analysis was relatively small.

This CDR3 spans 14 amino acids. With 1 base removed from V and 5 bases from J, the gap between germline ends came to 15 bases. Per the germline V gene, CDR1 is DFQATT and CDR2 is SNEGSKA (reference sequence). The V gene is TRBV20-1, the J gene TRBJ2-7; D may be TRBD2 (7 bases). The source material was CD4+ T cells from PBMCs. The clonotype comes from a human donor with multiple sclerosis. CDR3 bases: TGCAGTGCTAGAGTTGACGGGGGGCCGGACGAGCAGTACTTC. Amino acid sequence: CSARVDGGPDEQYF.